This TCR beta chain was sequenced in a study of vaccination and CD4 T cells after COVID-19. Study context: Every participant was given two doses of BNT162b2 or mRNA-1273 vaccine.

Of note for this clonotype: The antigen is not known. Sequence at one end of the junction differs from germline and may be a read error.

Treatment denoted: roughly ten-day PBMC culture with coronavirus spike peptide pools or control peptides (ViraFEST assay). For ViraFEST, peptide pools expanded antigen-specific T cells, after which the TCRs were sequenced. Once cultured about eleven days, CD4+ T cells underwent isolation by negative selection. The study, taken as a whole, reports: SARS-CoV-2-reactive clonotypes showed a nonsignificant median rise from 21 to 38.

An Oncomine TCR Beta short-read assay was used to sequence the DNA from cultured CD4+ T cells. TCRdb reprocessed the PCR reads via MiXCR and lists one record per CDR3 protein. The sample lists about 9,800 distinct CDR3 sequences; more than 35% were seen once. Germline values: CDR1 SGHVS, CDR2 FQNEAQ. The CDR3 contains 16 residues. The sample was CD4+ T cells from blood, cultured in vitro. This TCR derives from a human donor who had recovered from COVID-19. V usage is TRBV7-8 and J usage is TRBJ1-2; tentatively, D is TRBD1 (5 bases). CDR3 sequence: CASSLLRTRDNCGYTF. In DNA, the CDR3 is TGTGCCAGCAGCTTATTAAGGACAAGAGACAACTGTGGCTACACCTTC.